This record covers a single T cell receptor beta chain. CDR1 and CDR2 (germline): MNHEY, SMNVEV (reference sequence). The CDR3 contains 14 residues. The V and J ends lost 8 bases and 1 base, in that order; junction bases with no gene match: 5. This record belongs to a study of blood T cell repertoires in COVID-19. Study details: Samples of COVID-19 (acute and convalescent) were obtained from the United States, Italy and Spain. From T cells, B-cell-depleted T cells, or PBMCs came the material, which was cDNA or gDNA.

During active infection, Seattle patients enrolled and were then monitored through disease. Sequencing was performed with immunoSEQ multiplex PCR; in TCRdb, only in-frame clones are kept and a portion is missing. Among 100,000 to 150,000 clones listed, about 89% were seen once. This receptor was taken from a woman between 70 and 85 years old with COVID-19, enrolled during active disease. Sequenced sample: peripheral blood. The chain recombines TRBV27 with TRBJ1-1; TRBD1 agrees at 9 bases. The CDR3 loop reads CASRRQGENTEAFF. CDR3 nucleotides: TGTGCCAGCCGTAGACAGGGGGAGAACACTGAAGCTTTCTTT.